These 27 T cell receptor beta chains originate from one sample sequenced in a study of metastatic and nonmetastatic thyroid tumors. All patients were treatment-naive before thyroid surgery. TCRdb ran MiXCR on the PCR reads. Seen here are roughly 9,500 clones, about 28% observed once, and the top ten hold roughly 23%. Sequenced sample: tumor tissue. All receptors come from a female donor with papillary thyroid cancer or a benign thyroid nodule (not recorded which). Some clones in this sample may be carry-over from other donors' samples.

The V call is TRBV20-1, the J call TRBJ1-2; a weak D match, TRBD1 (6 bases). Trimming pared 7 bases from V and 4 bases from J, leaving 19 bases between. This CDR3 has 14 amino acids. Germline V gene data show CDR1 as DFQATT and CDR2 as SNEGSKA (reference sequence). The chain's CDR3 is CSGSYYGQSYGYTF. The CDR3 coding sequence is TGCAGTGGCTCCTACTACGGACAGAGCTATGGCTACACCTTC.

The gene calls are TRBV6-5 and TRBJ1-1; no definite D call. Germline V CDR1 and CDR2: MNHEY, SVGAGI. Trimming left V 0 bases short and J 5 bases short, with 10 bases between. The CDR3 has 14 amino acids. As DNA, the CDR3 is TGTGCCAGCAGTTACTCGATACAACGGACTGAAGCTTTCTTT. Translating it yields CASSYSIQRTEAFF.

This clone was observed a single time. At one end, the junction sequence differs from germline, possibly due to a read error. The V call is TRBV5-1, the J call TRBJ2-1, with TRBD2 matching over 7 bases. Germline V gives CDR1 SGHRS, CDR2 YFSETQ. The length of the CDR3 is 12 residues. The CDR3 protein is CASSLLAWRLVF. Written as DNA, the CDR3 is TGCGCCAGCAGCTTACTAGCGTGGCGCCTGGTCTTC. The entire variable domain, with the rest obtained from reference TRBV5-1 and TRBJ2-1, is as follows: KAGVTQTPRYLIKTRGQQVTLSCSPISGHRSVSWYQQTPGQGLQFLFEYFSETQRNKGNFPGRFSGRQFSNSRSEMNVSTLELGDSALYLCASSLLAWRLVFGPGTRLTVL.

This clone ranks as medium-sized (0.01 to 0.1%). The chain's CDR3 is CASSVLAGTEAFF. The CDR3 nucleotides read TGTGCCAGCAGCGTTCTGGCGGGCACTGAAGCTTTCTTT. V usage is TRBV7-2 and J usage is TRBJ1-1, with D unclear. V lost 5 bases to trimming and J lost 4 bases, with 11 bases between them. Germline loops: CDR1 SGHTA, CDR2 FQGNSA. The CDR3 length is 13 residues.

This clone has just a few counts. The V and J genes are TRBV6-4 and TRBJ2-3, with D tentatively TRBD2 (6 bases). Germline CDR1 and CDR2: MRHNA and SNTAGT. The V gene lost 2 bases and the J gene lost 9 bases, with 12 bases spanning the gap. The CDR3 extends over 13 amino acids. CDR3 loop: CASSDGGTSTQYF. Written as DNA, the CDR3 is TGTGCCAGCAGTGACGGGGGGACTTCCACGCAGTATTTT.

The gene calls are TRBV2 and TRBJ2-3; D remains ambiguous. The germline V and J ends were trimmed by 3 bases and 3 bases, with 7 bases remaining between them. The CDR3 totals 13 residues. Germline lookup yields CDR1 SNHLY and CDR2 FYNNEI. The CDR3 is CASSESGTDTQYF. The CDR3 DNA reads TGTGCCAGCAGTGAGTCCGGGACAGATACGCAGTATTTT.

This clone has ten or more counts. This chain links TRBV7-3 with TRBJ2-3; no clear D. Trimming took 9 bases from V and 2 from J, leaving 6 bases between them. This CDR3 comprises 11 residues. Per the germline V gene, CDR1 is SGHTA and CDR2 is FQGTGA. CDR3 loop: CARVDTDTQYF. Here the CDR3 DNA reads TGTGCCAGGGTAGACACAGATACGCAGTATTTT.

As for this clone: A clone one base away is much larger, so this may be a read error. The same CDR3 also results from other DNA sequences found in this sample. The CDR3 region has the DNA TGCAGCGTTATCATGCAAACCCAGTACTTC. Protein sequence: CSVIMQTQYF. The chain uses TRBV29-1 and TRBJ2-5; D is ambiguous. The CDR3 runs 10 residues. V lost 5 bases and J lost 8, with 9 bases in between. Germline CDR1 and CDR2: SQVTM and ANQGSEA. Supplemented by reference TRBV29-1 and TRBJ2-5, the full variable domain reads SAVISQKPSRDICQRGTSLTIQCQVDSQVTMMFWYRQQPGQSLTLIATANQGSEATYESGFVIDKFPISRPNLTFSTLTVSNMSPEDSSIYLCSVIMQTQYFGPGTRLLVL.

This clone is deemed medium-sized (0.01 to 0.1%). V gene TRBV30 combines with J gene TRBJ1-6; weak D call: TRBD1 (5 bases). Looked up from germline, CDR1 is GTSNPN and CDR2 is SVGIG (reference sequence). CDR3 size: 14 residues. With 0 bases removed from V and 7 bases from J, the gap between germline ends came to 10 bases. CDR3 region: CAWSVGTENSPLHF. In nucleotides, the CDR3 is TGTGCCTGGAGTGTAGGGACCGAAAATTCACCCCTCCACTTT.

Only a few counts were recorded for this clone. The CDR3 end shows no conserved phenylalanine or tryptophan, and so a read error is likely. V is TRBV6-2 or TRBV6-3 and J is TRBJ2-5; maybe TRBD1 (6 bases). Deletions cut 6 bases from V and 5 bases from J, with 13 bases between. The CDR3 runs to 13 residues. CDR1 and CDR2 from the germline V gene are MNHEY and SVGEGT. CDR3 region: CASSYREGETQYL. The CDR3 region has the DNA TGTGCCAGCAGCTACAGGGAAGGTGAGACCCAGTACCTC.

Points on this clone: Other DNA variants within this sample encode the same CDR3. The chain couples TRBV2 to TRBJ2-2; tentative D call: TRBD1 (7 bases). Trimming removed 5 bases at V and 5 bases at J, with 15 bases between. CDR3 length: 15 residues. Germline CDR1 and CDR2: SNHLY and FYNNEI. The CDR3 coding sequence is TGTGCCAGCAGTCCACGGACAGGAGGGACCGGGGAGCTGTTTTTT. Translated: CASSPRTGGTGELFF.

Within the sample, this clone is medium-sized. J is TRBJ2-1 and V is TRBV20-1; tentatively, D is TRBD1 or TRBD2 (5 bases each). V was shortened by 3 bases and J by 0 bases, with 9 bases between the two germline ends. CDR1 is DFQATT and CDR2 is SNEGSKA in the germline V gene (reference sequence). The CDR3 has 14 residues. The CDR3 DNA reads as TGCAGTGCTAGGGGGGTCGGCTCCTACAATGAGCAGTTCTTC. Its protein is CSARGVGSYNEQFF.

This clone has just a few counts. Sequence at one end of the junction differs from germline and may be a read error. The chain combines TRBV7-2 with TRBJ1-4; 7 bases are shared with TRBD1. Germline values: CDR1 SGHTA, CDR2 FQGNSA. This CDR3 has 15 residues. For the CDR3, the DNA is TGTGCCAGCAGCTCGCGACAGGGATGGAGTGAAAAAATGTTCTTT. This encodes CASSSRQGWSEKMFF.

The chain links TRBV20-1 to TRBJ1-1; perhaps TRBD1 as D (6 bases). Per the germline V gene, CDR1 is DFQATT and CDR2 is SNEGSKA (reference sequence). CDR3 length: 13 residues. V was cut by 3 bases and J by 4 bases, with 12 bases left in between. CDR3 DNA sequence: TGCAGTGCTAGGGGAGGGGGGAGCACTGAAGCTTTCTTT. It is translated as CSARGGGSTEAFF.

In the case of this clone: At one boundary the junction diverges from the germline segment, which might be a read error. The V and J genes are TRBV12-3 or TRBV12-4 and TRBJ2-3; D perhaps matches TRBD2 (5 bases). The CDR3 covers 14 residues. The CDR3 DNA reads TGTGCCAGCATTTTAGGCGGGTGCACAGATACGCAGTATTTT. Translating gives CASILGGCTDTQYF.

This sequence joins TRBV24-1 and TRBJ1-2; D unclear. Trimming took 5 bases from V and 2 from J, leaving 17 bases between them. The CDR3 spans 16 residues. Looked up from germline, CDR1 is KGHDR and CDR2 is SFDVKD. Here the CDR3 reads CATSGRSPDGNYGYTF. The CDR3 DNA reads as TGTGCCACCAGTGGCCGCTCGCCGGACGGAAACTATGGCTACACCTTC.

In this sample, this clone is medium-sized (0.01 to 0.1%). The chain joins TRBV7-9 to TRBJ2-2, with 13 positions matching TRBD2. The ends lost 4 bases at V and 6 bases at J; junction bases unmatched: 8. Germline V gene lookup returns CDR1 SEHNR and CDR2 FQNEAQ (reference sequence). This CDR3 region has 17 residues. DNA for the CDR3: TGTGCCAGCAGCTCCTTTCTCACTAGCGGGAGGGCCGGGGAGCTGTTTTTT. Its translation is CASSSFLTSGRAGELFF.

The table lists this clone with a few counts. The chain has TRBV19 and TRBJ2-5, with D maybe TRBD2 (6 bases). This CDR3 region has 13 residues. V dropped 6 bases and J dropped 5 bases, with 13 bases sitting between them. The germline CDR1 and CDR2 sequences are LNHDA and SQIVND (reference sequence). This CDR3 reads CASRTGGGETQYF. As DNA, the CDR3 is TGTGCCAGTAGAACAGGTGGGGGGGAGACCCAGTACTTC.

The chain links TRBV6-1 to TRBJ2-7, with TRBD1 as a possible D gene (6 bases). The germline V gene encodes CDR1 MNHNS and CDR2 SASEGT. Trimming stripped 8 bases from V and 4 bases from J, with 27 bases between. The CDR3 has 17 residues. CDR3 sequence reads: CASGGQVFKRGQYEQYF. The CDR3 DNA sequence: TGTGCCAGCGGGGGACAAGTGTTCAAGAGGGGCCAATACGAGCAGTACTTC.

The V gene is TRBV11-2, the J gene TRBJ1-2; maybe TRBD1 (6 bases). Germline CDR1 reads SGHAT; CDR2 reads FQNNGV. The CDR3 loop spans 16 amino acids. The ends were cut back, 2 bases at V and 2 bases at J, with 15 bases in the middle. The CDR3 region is CASSLWAGGANYGYTF. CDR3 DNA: TGTGCCAGCAGCTTATGGGCCGGGGGCGCGAACTATGGCTACACCTTC.

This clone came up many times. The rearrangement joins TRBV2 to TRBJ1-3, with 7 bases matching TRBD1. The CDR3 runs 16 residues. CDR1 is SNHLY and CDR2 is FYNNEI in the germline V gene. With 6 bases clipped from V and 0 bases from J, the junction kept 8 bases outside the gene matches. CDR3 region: CASRKQGTGSGNTIYF. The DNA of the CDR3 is TGTGCCAGCAGGAAACAGGGGACCGGCTCTGGAAACACCATATATTTT. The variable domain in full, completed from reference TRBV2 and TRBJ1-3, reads EPEVTQTPSHQVTQMGQEVILRCVPISNHLYFYWYRQILGQKVEFLVSFYNNEISEKSEIFDDQFSVERPDGSNFTLKIRSTKLEDSAMYFCASRKQGTGSGNTIYFGEGSWLTVV.

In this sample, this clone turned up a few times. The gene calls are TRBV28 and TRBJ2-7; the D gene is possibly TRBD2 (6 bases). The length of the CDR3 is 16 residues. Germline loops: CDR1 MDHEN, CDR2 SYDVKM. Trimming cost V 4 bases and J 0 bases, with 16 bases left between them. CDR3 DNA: TGTGCCAGCAGTTACTCCGGGACTTGGGCCTCCTACGAGCAGTACTTC. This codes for CASSYSGTWASYEQYF.

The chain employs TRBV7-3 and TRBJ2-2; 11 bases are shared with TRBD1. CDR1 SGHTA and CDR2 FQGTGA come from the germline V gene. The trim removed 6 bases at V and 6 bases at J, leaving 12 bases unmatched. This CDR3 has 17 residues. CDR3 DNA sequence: TGTGCCAGCAGTTATCAGCCGGGACAGGGGGTCGCCGGGGAGCTGTTTTTT. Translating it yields CASSYQPGQGVAGELFF.

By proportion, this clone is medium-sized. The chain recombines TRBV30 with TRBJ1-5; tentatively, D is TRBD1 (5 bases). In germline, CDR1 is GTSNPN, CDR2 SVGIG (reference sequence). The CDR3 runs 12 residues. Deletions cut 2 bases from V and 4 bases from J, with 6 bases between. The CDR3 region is CAWSRGNQPQHF. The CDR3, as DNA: TGTGCCTGGAGTCGGGGGAATCAGCCCCAGCATTTT.

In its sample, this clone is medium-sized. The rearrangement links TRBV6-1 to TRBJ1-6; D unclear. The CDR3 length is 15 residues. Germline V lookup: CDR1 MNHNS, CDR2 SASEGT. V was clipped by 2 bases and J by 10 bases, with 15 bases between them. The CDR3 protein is CASSERAGENSPLHF. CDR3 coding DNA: TGTGCCAGCAGTGAAAGGGCGGGTGAGAACTCACCCCTCCACTTT.

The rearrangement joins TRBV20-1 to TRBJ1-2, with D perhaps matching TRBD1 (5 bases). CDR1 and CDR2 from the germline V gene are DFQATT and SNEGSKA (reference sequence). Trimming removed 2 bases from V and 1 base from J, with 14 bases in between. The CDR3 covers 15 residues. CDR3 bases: TGCAGTGCTAGACTTCAGGGCTCTCTTAACTATGGCTACACCTTC. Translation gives CSARLQGSLNYGYTF.

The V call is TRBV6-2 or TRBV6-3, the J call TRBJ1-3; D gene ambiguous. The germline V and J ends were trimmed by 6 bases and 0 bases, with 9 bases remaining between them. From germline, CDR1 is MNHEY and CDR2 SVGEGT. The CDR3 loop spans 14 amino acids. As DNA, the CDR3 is TGTGCCAGCAGGGGGTCCGGCTCTGGAAACACCATATATTTT. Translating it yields CASRGSGSGNTIYF.